Sequencing of this T cell receptor (beta chain) was carried out in a study of early T cells in non-severe SARS-CoV-2 infection. This clonotype has a handful of counts. Per germline, CDR1 SGHRS and CDR2 YFSETQ. V dropped 2 bases and J dropped 2 bases, with 11 bases sitting between them. The CDR3 contains 14 residues. One entry per CDR3 protein results from TCRdb running MiXCR on the 5' RACE reads. The sample has more than 45,000 distinct CDR3 sequences, around 5.2% seen once. This TCR was sampled from an adult who was a healthcare worker with PCR-confirmed SARS-CoV-2 infection or an uninfected control (not recorded which). This chain connects TRBV5-1 to TRBJ2-7; tentative D call: TRBD1 (6 bases). Material for sequencing was whole blood. The CDR3 nucleotides are TGCGCCAGCAGCTTTCAGGGGTTCACCTACGAGCAGTACTTC. Protein sequence: CASSFQGFTYEQYF.